A single T cell receptor (beta chain) is shown here with its context. Antigen: not known. Sequenced by immunoSEQ multiplex PCR; TCRdb stores in-frame clones only, minus some. The sample contains approximately 51,000 clones, 83% of which appear only once. These data originate in a study of radiation and T cells in renal cell carcinoma. The germline V and J ends were trimmed by 4 bases and 4 bases, with 10 bases remaining between them. CDR3 length: 14 amino acids. In germline, CDR1 is SGHNT, CDR2 YENEEA. Time point reported: baseline pretreatment blood. Sample treatment: 15 Gy SBRT to primary tumor, nephrectomy 4 weeks later. Radiation-treated patients gave blood at baseline, week 2 and week 4. Regarding the study as a whole: From baseline, blood top tumor clonotypes peaked at 2 weeks post-radiation.

The sequencing here drew on blood, taken from a patient whose treatment included radiotherapy and nephrectomy. This sequence originates from a woman in her 70s with renal cell carcinoma. The rearrangement uses TRBV11-3 and TRBJ2-2; D tentatively fits TRBD1 or TRBD2 (5 bases each). CDR3 amino acids: CASSSGPTTGELFF. CDR3 DNA sequence: TGTGCCAGCAGCTCGGGGCCGACCACCGGGGAGCTGTTTTTT.